This T cell receptor (beta chain) emerged from a study of CD8+CD57+ T cells in acquired aplastic anemia. On the study more broadly: Sorted cells (CD4+ and CD8+) yielded DNA amounts that averaged about 3.1 ug.

Broader study findings: No significant patient-versus-control difference appeared in CD8+ Simpson's diversity.

V lost 6 bases to trimming and J lost 5 bases, with 5 bases between them. Per the germline V gene, CDR1 is KGHDR and CDR2 is SFDVKD. The CDR3 totals 11 residues. Genomic DNA templated the TCR beta VDJ and CDR3 profiling. Each CDR3 protein gets one entry after TCRdb re-called the reads with MiXCR. Altogether roughly 250,000 distinct CDR3 sequences are present, around half being singletons, with the ten largest covering 6.5% to 8%. As to this clonotype: Its specificity is unknown.

Selection for sequencing was limited to patients who had shown CD8+CD57+ cell expansion by flow cytometry. Severe acquired aplastic anemia was diagnosed in all patients. The gene calls are TRBV24-1 and TRBJ2-3; D gene uncertain. Sequences were obtained from sorted CD4+, CD8+, or CD8+CD57+ T cells (not recorded which) from PBMCs. This clonotype was obtained from a human donor with aplastic anemia. The CDR3 DNA is TGTGCCACCAGTTCTGGAGATACGCAGTATTTT. Protein: CATSSGDTQYF.